This entry lists 7 T cell receptor beta chains sequenced from one sample in a study of cytomegalovirus exposure and HLA in healthy donors. PCR was performed using 60 Vbeta and 13 Jbeta primers. Assay used: immunoSEQ multiplex PCR; TCRdb lists only in-frame clones, some missing. The profile shows 75,000 to 90,000 clones, 79% of them singletons. Sequencing was carried out using PBMCs. Receptor source: a woman between 40 and 50 years old in good health and CMV-seropositive.

This clone appeared once. This rearrangement joins TRBV30 to TRBJ2-1; unclear D gene. This CDR3 comprises 14 residues. The ends were cut back, 0 bases at V and 9 bases at J, with 15 bases in the middle. Germline V gene data show CDR1 as GTSNPN and CDR2 as SVGIG (reference sequence). The CDR3 loop is CAWSVSLKNGEQFF. The CDR3 nucleotides are TGTGCCTGGAGTGTTAGTCTTAAGAATGGTGAGCAGTTCTTC.

V usage is TRBV27 and J usage is TRBJ1-4; 9 bases are a match to TRBD1. Germline CDR1 and CDR2: MNHEY and SMNVEV (reference sequence). J was trimmed by 0 bases and V by 6 bases; bases with no gene match: 14. The CDR3 has 19 residues. In DNA, the CDR3 is TGTGCCAGCAGAAGAAGGGGGACAGGGATCACAGCAACTAATGAAAAACTGTTTTTT. It yields the protein CASRRRGTGITATNEKLFF.

The chain couples TRBV28 to TRBJ1-2, with D possibly TRBD1 on 6 matching bases. Per germline, CDR1 MDHEN and CDR2 SYDVKM. With 6 bases removed from V and 0 bases from J, the gap between germline ends came to 11 bases. The CDR3 sequence is 14 residues long. The CDR3 protein is CASSTRTANYGYTF. CDR3 in DNA: TGTGCCAGCAGCACCCGGACAGCTAACTATGGCTACACCTTC.

This clone was recorded many times. The chain employs TRBV6-1 and TRBJ2-2; D unresolved. This CDR3 comprises 13 residues. V lost 7 bases, J lost 8 bases, and 14 bases lay in between. Germline loops: CDR1 MNHNS, CDR2 SASEGT. CDR3 residues: CASIDSGMGELFF. CDR3 in DNA: TGTGCCAGCATCGACTCGGGTATGGGGGAGCTGTTTTTT.

This chain links TRBV6-5 with TRBJ1-6, with TRBD1 matching over 7 bases. This CDR3 contains 14 residues. V was clipped by 5 bases and J by 7 bases; unmatched bases: 5. In germline, CDR1 is MNHEY, CDR2 SVGAGI. In DNA, the CDR3 is TGTGCCAGCAGTAAACAGGGGTTGAATTCACCCCTCCACTTT. This gives the protein CASSKQGLNSPLHF.

V gene TRBV5-4 combines with J gene TRBJ2-2, with D unclear. Germline CDR1 reads SGHNT; CDR2 reads YYREEE (reference sequence). This CDR3 region has 14 residues. The V end was cut by 2 bases, the J end by 3 bases, with 8 bases between. The DNA for the CDR3 is TGTGCCAGCAGCTTCGCGGCCTACACCGGGGAGCTGTTTTTT. Translation: CASSFAAYTGELFF.

As DNA, the CDR3 is TGTGCCAGCAGTTTCACACAGGGTGGTCGTGAGCAGTTCTTC. It codes for CASSFTQGGREQFF. J is TRBJ2-1 and V is TRBV6-5; TRBD1 might be the D (6 bases). Trimming removed 4 bases from V and 9 bases from J, with 16 bases in between. CDR1 is MNHEY, CDR2 SVGAGI, per germline. CDR3 length: 14 amino acids.